This T cell receptor (beta chain) was found in a study of blood T cell repertoires in COVID-19 (dated by TCRdb to the early 2020s). Regarding the research as a whole: Collaborator samples came from the United States, Italy and Spain and covered acute and convalescent phases of COVID-19. The prospective study material was composed of cDNA or gDNA derived from T cells, B-cell-depleted T cells, or PBMCs. Deeply sampled blood TCRbeta repertoires from subjects exposed to, actively infected with, or recovered from COVID-19 were included in the dataset. The repertoires were released in a freely available public database meant as a resource for research on the immune response to SARS-CoV-2. Samples were obtained from the ongoing ImmuneRACE study (first 160 participants) and from 1,254 subjects provided by 6 global collaborators. Sample metadata almost always included a de-identified subject ID, COVID-19 status, age in years and sex. HLA class I and class II types, where available, came from metadata supplied by the sample provider rather than from assay-based typing.

Each collaborating institution followed its own protocols to collect whole blood in K2EDTA tubes. Collaborator samples were shipped for TCRbeta analysis as frozen whole blood, isolated PBMCs, or DNA extracted from either sample type. What the work shows at the level of the full study, not this receptor alone: The quantity of clinical and demographic metadata differed by source and by participant and was supplied without curation.

A word on this clone: Its antigen target is currently unknown. Base-call qualities are not available, and no considerably larger clone is one nucleotide away.

The CDR3 runs 17 residues from the cysteine to the phenylalanine. Only the CDR3 DNA stays, 51 bases, in frame from base 1. The V end gives up 0 bases and the J end 2 bases, leaving 1 base in the junction not matched to a gene. The CDR1 and CDR2 encoded by the germline V gene are SGHVS and FNYEAQ. TCRbeta CDR3 regions were amplified from genomic DNA by means of the immunoSEQ Assay, a bias-controlled multiplex PCR. On the authors' methods: Within the assay, amplification of reference gene primers was used to estimate how many nucleated cells each sample contained. To quantify the absolute abundance of each unique TCRbeta CDR3 rearrangement, sequence reads were collapsed and filtered. For each sample, productive Simpson clonality was calculated as the square root of Simpson's diversity index across productive rearrangements. TCRdb re-hosts the immuneACCESS table, in-frame sequences only. Its copies lack some clones; in the studies checked, an unresolved V gene accounts for under half of them, and the cause for the rest is not known. The V and J calls and the clone size are those of that table, but D and trimming were determined from the DNA. The sample yields tens of thousands of clones; 74% were counted once. Roughly 28% of the sample is in the top ten clones.

The sequence links TRBV7-6 to TRBJ2-7, with 16 middle bases fitting TRBD2. The source is a woman older than 75 with acute or convalescent COVID-19. The sample consisted of peripheral blood. The DNA is TGTGCCAGCAGCTTAGCGGGACTAGCGGGAGGGCCCTACGAGCAGTACTTC. Translated, this is CASSLAGLAGGPYEQYF.